This TCR beta chain was found in a study of Ad26.COV2.S vaccination and SARS-CoV-2 variants. Study background: Donor was assigned to the Ad26.COV2.S arm of trial COV1001.

This sample's treatment: some 20 received Ad26.COV2.S at low or high dose, single or two shots; 5 received placebo; per-sample allocation not given. The samples date from day 63 after the first vaccine or placebo injection. The repertoire was sequenced with immunoSEQ multiplex PCR; TCRdb's copy has only in-frame clones and lacks some. Of over 400,000 clones listed, 89% were seen once; the top ten hold approximately 2.5%. V dropped 7 bases and J dropped 2; count of bases not matched to a gene: 8. This CDR3 has 16 residues. The V gene's germline CDR1 is MNHNY and CDR2 SVGAGI (reference sequence). This specimen was peripheral blood, taken in a trial of Ad26.COV2.S vaccine versus placebo. This clonotype was sampled from a person between 18 and 65 years old who received the Ad26.COV2.S COVID-19 vaccine or a placebo. The V call is TRBV6-6, the J call TRBJ1-2; the match to TRBD1 covers 12 bases. The CDR3 DNA is TGTGCCAGCACTCTTTCCGGGACAGGGGGCAACTATGGCTACACCTTC. Translated: CASTLSGTGGNYGYTF.